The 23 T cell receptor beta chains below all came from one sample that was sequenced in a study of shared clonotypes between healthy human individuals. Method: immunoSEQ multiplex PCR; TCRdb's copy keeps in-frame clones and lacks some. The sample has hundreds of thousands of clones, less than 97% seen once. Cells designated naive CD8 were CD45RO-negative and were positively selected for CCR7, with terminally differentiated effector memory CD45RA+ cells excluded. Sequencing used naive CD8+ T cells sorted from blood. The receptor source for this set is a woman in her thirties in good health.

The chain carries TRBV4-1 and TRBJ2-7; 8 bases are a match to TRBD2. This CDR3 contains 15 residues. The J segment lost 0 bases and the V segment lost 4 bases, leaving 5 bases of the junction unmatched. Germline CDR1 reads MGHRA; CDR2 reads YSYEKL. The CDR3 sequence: CASSLGLVGSYEQYF. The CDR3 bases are TGCGCCAGCAGCCTGGGACTAGTGGGCTCCTACGAGCAGTACTTC.

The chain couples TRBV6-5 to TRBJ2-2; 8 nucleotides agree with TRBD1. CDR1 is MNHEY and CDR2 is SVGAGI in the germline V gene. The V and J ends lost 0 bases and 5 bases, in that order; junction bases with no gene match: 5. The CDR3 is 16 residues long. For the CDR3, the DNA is TGTGCCAGCAGTTACTCAGAGACAGGGGTTACCGGGGAGCTGTTTTTT. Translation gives CASSYSETGVTGELFF.

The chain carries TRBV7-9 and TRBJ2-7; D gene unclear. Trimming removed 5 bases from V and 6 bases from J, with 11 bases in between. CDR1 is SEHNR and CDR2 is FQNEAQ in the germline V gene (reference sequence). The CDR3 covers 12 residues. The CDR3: CASSRPSGEQYF. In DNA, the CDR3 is TGTGCCAGCAGCCGACCGTCGGGCGAGCAGTACTTC.

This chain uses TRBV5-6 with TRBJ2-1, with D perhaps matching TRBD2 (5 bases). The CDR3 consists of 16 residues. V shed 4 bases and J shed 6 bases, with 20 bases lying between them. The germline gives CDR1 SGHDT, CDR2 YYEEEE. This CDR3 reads CASSNPPSSRGNEQFF. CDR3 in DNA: TGTGCCAGCAGCAACCCCCCATCCTCCCGGGGCAATGAGCAGTTCTTC.

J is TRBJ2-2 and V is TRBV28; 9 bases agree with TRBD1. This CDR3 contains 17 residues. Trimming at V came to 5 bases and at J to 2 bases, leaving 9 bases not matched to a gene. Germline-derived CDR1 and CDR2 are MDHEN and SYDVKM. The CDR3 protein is CASSPPHRGLNTGELFF. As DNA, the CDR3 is TGTGCCAGCAGTCCCCCTCACAGGGGGCTAAACACCGGGGAGCTGTTTTTT.

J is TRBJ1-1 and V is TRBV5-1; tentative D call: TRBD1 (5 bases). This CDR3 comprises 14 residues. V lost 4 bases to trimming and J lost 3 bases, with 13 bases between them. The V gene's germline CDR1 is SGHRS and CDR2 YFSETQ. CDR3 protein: CASSRQQYDTEAFF. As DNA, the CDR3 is TGCGCCAGCAGCCGACAGCAATATGACACTGAAGCTTTCTTT.

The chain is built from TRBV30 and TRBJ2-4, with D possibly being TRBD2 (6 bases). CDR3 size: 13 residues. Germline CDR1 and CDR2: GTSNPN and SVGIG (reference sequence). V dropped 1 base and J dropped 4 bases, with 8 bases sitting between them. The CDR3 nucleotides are TGTGCCTGGAGTGGGGGGGTGAAAAACATTCAGTACTTC. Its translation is CAWSGGVKNIQYF.

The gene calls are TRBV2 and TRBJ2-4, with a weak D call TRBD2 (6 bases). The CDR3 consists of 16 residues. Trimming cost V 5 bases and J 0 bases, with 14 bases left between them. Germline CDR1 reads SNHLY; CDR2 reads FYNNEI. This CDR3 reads CASSYGGMIAKNIQYF. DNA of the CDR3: TGTGCCAGCAGTTACGGGGGAATGATAGCCAAAAACATTCAGTACTTC.

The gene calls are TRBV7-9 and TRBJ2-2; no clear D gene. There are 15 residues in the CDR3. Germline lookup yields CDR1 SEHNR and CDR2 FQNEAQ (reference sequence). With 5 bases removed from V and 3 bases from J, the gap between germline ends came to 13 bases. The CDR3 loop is CASSTEADYTGELFF. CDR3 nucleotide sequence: TGTGCCAGCAGCACCGAGGCCGACTACACCGGGGAGCTGTTTTTT.

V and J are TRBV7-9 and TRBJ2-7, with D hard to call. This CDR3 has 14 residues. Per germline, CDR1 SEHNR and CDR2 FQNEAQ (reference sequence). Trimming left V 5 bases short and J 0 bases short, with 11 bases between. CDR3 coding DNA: TGTGCCAGCAGCATCTTTCAGAGCTCCTACGAGCAGTACTTC. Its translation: CASSIFQSSYEQYF.

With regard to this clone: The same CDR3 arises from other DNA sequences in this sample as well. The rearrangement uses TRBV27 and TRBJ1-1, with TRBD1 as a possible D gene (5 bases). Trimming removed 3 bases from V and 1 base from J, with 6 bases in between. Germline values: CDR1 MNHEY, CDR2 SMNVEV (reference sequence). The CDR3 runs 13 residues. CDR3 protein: CASSFGQNTEAFF. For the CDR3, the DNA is TGTGCCAGCAGTTTCGGACAGAACACTGAAGCTTTCTTT.

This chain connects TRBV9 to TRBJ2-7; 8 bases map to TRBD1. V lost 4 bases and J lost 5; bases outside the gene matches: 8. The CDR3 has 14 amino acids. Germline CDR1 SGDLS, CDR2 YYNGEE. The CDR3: CASSSTGDSNEQYF. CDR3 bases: TGTGCCAGCAGCTCGACAGGGGACTCGAACGAGCAGTACTTC.

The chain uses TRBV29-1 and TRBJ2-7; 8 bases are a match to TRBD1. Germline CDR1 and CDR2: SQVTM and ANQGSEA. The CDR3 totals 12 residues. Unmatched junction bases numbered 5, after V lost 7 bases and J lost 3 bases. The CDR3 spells CSGQDRDYEQYF. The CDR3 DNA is TGCAGCGGGCAGGACAGGGACTACGAGCAGTACTTC.

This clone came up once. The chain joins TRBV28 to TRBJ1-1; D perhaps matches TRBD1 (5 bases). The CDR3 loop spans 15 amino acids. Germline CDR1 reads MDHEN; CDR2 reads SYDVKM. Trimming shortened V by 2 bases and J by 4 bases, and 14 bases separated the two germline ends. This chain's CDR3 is CASSLRAGFGTEAFF. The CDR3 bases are TGTGCCAGCAGTTTAAGGGCAGGGTTTGGCACTGAAGCTTTCTTT.

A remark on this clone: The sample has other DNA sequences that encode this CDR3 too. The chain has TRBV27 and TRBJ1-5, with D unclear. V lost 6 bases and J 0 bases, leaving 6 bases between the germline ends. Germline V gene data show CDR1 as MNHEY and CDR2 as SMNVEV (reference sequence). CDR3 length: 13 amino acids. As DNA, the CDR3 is TGTGCCAGCAGAGGTAATAGCAATCAGCCCCAGCATTTT. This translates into CASRGNSNQPQHF.

The CDR3, as DNA: TGTGCCAGCAGCTCATGGACAGGCTACGAGCAGTACTTC. Translating it yields CASSSWTGYEQYF. The rearrangement uses TRBV5-6 and TRBJ2-7; TRBD1 matches at 7 bases. Germline CDR1 reads SGHDT; CDR2 reads YYEEEE. The CDR3 covers 13 residues. The trim removed 3 bases at V and 3 bases at J, leaving 3 bases unmatched. Using reference TRBV5-6 and TRBJ2-7 for the parts outside the CDR3, the full variable domain is DAGVTQSPTHLIKTRGQQVTLRCSPKSGHDTVSWYQQALGQGPQFIFQYYEEEERQRGNFPDRFSGHQFPNYSSELNVNALLLGDSALYLCASSSWTGYEQYFGPGTRLTVT.

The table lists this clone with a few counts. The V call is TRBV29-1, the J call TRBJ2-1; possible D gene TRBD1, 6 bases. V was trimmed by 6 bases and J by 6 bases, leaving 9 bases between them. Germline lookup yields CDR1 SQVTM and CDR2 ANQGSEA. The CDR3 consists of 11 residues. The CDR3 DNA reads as TGCAGCGTCAGGGACATCAATGAGCAGTTCTTC. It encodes CSVRDINEQFF.

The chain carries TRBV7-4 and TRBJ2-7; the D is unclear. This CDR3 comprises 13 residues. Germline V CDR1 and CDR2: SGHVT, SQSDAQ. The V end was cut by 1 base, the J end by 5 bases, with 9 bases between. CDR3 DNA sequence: TGTGCCAGCAGCTTAGAGGTGCCAGACGAGCAGTACTTC. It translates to CASSLEVPDEQYF.

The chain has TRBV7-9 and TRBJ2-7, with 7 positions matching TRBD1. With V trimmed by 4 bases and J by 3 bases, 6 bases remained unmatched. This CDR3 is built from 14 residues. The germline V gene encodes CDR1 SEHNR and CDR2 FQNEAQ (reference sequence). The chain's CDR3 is CASSSGTAFYEQYF. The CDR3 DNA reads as TGTGCCAGCAGCTCCGGGACAGCCTTCTACGAGCAGTACTTC.

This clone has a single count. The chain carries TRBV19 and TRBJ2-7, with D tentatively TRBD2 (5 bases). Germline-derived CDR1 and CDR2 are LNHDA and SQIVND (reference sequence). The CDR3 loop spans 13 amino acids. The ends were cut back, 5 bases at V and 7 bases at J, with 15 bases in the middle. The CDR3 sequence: CASSPNLGSEQYF. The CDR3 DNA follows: TGTGCCAGTAGTCCAAACCTTGGGAGTGAGCAGTACTTC.

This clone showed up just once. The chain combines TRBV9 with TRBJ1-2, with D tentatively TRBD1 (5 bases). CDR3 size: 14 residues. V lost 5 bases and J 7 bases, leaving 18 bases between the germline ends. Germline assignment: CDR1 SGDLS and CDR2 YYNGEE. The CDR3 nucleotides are TGTGCCAGCAGACATCCGGGGGACGTCGCTGGCTACACCTTC. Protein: CASRHPGDVAGYTF.

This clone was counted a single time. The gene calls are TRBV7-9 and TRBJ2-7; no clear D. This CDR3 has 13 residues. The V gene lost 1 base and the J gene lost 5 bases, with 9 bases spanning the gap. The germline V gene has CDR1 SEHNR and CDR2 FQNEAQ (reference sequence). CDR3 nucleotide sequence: TGTGCCAGCAGCTTAGGACCCCCTGACGAGCAGTACTTC. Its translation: CASSLGPPDEQYF. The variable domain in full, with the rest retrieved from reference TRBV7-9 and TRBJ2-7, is DTGVSQNPRHKITKRGQNVTFRCDPISEHNRLYWYRQTLGQGPEFLTYFQNEAQLEKSRLLSDRFSAERPKGSFSTLEIQRTEQGDSAMYLCASSLGPPDEQYFGPGTRLTVT.

The CDR3 protein is CASSPSSGRARAGELFF. Written as DNA, the CDR3 is TGTGCCAGCAGCCCCTCTAGCGGGAGGGCGAGGGCCGGGGAGCTGTTTTTT. The chain has TRBV5-4 and TRBJ2-2; 12 bases match TRBD2. J gave up 6 bases and V 4 bases, and 10 bases lay outside the gene matches. The CDR3 is 17 residues long. Germline CDR1 reads SGHNT; CDR2 reads YYREEE (reference sequence).